This T cell receptor beta chain was identified during a study of T cell repertoires in cytomegalovirus infection. MiXCR, applied by TCRdb to the reads, yields one record per CDR3 protein. The profile shows roughly 990,000 distinct CDR3 sequences, around 31% of them singletons. The V gene lost 0 bases and the J gene lost 6 bases, with 7 bases spanning the gap. The germline gives CDR1 ENHRY, CDR2 SYGVKD. The CDR3 length is 13 residues. This clonotype was seen only a few times. Its target is unknown. Sequencing used cultured CD8+ T cells from PBMCs, obtained from culture after CMV antigen stimulation. The TCR comes from a human donor in good health (CMV status not recorded). Some clones in this sample may be carry-over from other donors' samples. This sequence joins TRBV10-3 and TRBJ2-3; no definite D call. CDR3 sequence: CAISESVGDTQYF. The CDR3, as DNA: TGTGCCATCAGTGAGTCGGTGGGGGATACGCAGTATTTT.